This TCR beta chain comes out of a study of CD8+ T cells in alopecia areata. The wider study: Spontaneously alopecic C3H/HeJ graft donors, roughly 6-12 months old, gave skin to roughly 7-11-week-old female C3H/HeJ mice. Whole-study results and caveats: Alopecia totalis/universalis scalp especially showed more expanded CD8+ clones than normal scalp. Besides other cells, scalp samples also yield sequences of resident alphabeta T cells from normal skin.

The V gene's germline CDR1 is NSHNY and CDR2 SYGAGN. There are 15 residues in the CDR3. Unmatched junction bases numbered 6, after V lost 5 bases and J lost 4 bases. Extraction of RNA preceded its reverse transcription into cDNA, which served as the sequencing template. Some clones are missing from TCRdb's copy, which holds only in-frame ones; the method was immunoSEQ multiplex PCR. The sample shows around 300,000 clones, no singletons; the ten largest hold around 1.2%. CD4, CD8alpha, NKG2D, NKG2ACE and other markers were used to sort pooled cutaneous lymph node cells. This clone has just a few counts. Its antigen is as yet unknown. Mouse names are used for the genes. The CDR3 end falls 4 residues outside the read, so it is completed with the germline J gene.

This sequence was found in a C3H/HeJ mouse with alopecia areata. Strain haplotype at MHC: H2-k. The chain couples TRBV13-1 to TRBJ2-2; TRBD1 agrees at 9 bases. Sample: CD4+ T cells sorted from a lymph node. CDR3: CASSTGGAGTGQLYF. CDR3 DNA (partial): TGTGCCAGCAGCACAGGGGGCGCGGGCACCGGG.